This T cell receptor beta chain comes out of a study of shared clonotypes between healthy human individuals. Profiling relied on immunoSEQ multiplex PCR, and the TCRdb table lists in-frame clones only, not all of them. The sample shows under 1,900,000 clones, 98% to 99% of them seen only once. In this sample, this clone turned up once. V lost 4 bases and J lost 6, with 15 bases in between. Looked up from germline, CDR1 is SQVTM and CDR2 is ANQGSEA. The CDR3 has 14 amino acids. The chain carries TRBV29-1 and TRBJ2-2, with a weak D call TRBD2 (5 bases). The TCR sequence derives from a man in his thirties or forties in good health. Sequencing used naive CD4+ T cells sorted from blood. The subset denotes: CD45RA+ positively selected. CDR3: CSVVRSGSAGELFF. The CDR3 DNA sequence: TGCAGCGTTGTAAGGTCGGGAAGCGCCGGGGAGCTGTTTTTT.